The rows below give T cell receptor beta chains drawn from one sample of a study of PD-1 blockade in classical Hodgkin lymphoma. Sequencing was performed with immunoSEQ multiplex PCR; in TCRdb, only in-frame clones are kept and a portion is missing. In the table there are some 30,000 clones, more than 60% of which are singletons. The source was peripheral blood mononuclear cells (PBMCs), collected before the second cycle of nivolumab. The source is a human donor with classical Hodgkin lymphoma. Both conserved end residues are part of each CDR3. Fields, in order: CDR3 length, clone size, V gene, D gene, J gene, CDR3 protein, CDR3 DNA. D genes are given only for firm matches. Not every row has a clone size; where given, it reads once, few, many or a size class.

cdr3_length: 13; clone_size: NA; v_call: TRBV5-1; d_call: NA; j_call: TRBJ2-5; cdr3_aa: CASSTGRQETQYF; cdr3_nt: TGCGCCAGCAGCACGGGGAGGCAAGAGACCCAGTACTTC
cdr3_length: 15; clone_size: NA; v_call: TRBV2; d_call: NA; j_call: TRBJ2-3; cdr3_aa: CASSGLSASTDTQYF; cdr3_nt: TGTGCCAGCAGCGGACTTTCTGCTAGCACAGATACGCAGTATTTT
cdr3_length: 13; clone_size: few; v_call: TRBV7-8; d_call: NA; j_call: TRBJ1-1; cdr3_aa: CASSLVGVTEAFF; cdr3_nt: TGTGCCAGCAGCTTAGTAGGAGTCACTGAAGCTTTCTTT
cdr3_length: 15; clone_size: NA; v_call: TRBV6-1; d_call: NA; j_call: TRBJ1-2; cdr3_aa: CASSEEWGRGYGYTF; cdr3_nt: TGTGCCAGCAGTGAAGAGTGGGGAAGGGGCTATGGCTACACCTTC
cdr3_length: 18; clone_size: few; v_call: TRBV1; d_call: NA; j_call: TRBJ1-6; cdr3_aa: CTSSQPFYRSSFRSPLHF; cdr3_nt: TGCACCAGCAGCCAACCCTTTTATAGGTCCTCTTTCCGTTCACCCCTCCACTTT
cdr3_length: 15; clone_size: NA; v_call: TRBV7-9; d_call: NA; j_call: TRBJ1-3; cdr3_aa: CASSLAQGSGNTIYF; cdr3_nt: TGTGCCAGCAGCTTAGCGCAAGGATCTGGAAACACCATATATTTT
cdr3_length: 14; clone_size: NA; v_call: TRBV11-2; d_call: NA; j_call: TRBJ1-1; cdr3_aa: CASMNRGGNTEAFF; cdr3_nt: TGTGCCAGCATGAACCGAGGGGGGAACACTGAAGCTTTCTTT
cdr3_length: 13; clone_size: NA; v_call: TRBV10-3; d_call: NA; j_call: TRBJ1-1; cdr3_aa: CAISALENTEAFF; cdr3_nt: TGTGCCATCAGTGCACTAGAGAACACTGAAGCTTTCTTT
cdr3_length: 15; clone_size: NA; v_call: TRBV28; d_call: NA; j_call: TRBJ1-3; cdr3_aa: CASSLITPSGNTIYF; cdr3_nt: TGTGCCAGCAGTTTAATCACGCCGTCTGGAAACACCATATATTTT
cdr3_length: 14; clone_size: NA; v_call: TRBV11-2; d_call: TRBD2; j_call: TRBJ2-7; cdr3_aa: CASSWTSGLDEQYF; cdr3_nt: TGTGCCAGCAGCTGGACTAGCGGGTTGGACGAGCAGTACTTC
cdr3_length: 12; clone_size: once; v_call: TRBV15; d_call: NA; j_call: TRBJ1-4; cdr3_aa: CATSRINEKLFF; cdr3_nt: TGTGCCACCAGCAGGATTAATGAAAAACTGTTTTTT
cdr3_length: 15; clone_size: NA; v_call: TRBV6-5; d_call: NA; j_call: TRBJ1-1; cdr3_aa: CASSYGGSLNTEAFF; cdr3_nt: TGTGCCAGCAGTTATGGGGGCAGTTTGAACACTGAAGCTTTCTTT
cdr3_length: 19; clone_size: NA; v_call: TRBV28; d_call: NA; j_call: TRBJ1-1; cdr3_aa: CASRPSELGHIGRNTEAFF; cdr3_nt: TGTGCCAGCCGACCGAGCGAATTGGGCCATATAGGGCGGAACACTGAAGCTTTCTTT
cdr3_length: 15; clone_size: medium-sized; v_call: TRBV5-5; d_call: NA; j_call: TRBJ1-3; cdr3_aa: CASSFDVSSGNTIYF; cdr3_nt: TGTGCCAGCAGCTTCGACGTGAGCTCTGGAAACACCATATATTTT
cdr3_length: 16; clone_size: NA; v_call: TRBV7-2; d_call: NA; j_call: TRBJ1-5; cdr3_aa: CASSLSSGNSNQPQHF; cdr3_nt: TGTGCCAGCAGCTTATCCTCAGGGAATAGCAATCAGCCCCAGCATTTT
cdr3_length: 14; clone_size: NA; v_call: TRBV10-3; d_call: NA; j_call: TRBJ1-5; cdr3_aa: CASRSGRGPQPQHF; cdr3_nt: TGTGCCTCAAGGTCCGGCAGGGGACCCCAGCCCCAGCATTTT
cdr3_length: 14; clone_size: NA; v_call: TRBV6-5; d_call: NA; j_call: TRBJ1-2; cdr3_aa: CASSPRQELYGYTF; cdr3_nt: TGTGCCAGCAGTCCCCGACAGGAACTCTATGGCTACACCTTC
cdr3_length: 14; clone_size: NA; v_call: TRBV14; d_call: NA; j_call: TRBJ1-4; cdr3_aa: CASSQGFTNEKLFF; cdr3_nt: TGTGCCAGCAGCCAAGGGTTTACTAATGAAAAACTGTTTTTT
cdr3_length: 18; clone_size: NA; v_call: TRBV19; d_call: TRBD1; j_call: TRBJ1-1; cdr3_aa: CASSTLGTGGVMNTEAFF; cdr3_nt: TGTGCCAGTAGTACCCTCGGGACAGGGGGGGTCATGAACACTGAAGCTTTCTTT
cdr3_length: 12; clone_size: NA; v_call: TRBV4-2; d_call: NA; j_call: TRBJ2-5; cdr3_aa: CASSSTTRTQYF; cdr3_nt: TGTGCCAGCAGCTCTACAACCCGGACCCAGTACTTC
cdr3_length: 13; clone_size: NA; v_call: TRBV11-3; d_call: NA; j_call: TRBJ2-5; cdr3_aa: CASSPGPQGTQYF; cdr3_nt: TGTGCCAGCAGCCCGGGGCCCCAAGGGACCCAGTACTTC
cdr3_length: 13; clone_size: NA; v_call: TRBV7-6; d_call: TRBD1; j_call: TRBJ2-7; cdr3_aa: CASSNTGGYEQYF; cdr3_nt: TGTGCCAGCAGCAATACAGGGGGCTACGAGCAGTACTTC
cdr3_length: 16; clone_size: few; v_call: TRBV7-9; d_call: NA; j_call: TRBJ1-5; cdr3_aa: CASSARGEGVGQPQHF; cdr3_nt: TGTGCCAGCAGCGCTAGAGGCGAGGGGGTTGGTCAGCCCCAGCATTTT
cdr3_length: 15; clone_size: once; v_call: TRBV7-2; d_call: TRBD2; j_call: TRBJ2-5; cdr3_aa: CASSLEAGGPETQYF; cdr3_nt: TGTGCCAGCAGCTTAGAGGCGGGGGGCCCGGAGACCCAGTACTTC
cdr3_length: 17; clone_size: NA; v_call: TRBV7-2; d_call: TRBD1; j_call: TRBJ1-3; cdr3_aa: CASSLARGLFSGNTIYF; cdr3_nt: TGTGCCAGCAGCTTAGCCAGGGGGCTGTTCTCTGGAAACACCATATATTTT
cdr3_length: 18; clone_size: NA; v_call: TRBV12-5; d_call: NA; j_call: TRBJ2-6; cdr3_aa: CASGVLHAGQSRANVLTF; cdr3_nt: TGTGCTAGTGGTGTATTGCATGCAGGACAAAGTCGGGCCAACGTCCTGACTTTC
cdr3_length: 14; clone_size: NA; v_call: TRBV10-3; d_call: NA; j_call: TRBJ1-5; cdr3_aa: CAISAGLSNQPQHF; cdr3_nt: TGTGCCATCAGTGCTGGTCTGAGCAATCAGCCCCAGCATTTT